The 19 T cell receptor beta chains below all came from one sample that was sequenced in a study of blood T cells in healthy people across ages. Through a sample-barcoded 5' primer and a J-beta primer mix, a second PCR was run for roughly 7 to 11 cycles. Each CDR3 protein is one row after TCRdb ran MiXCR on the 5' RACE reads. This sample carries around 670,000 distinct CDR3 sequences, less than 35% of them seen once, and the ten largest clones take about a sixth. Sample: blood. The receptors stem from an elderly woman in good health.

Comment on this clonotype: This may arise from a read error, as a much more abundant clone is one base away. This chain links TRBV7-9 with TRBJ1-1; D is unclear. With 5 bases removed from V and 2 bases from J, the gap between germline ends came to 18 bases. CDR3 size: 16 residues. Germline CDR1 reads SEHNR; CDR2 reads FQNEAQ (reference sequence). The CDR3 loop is CASSPRRMDDNTEAFF. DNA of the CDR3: TGTGCCAGCAGCCCACGTCGAATGGACGACAACACTGAAGCTTTCTTT.

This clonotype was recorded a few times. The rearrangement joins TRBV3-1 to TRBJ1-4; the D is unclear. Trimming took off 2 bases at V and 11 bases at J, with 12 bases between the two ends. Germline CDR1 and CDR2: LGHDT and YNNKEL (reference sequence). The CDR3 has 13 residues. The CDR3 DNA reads TGTGCCAGCAGCCAATTTAAGGTGGAGAAACTGTTTTTT. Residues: CASSQFKVEKLFF.

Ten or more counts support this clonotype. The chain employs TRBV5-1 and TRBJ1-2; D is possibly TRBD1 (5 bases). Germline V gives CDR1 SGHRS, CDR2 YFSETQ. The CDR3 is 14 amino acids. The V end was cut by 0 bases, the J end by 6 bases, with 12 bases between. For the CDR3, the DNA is TGCGCCAGCAGCTTGGCCGGCAGGGATCATGGCTACACCTTC. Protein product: CASSLAGRDHGYTF.

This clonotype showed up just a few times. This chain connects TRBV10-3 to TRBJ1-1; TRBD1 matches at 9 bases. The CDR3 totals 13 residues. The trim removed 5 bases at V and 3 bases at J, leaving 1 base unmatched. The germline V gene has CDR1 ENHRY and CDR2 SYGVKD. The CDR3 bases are TGTGCCATCAGTCGACAGGGGGACACTGAAGCTTTCTTT. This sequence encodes CAISRQGDTEAFF.

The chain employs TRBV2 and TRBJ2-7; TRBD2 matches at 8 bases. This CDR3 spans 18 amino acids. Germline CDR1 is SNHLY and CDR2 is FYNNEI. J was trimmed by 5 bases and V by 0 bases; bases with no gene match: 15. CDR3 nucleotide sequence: TGTGCCAGCAGTGAAGCGCTTAGCGGGACCTATTATCAGGACGAGCAGTACTTC. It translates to CASSEALSGTYYQDEQYF. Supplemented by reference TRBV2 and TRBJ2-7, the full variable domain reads EPEVTQTPSHQVTQMGQEVILRCVPISNHLYFYWYRQILGQKVEFLVSFYNNEISEKSEIFDDQFSVERPDGSNFTLKIRSTKLEDSAMYFCASSEALSGTYYQDEQYFGPGTRLTVT.

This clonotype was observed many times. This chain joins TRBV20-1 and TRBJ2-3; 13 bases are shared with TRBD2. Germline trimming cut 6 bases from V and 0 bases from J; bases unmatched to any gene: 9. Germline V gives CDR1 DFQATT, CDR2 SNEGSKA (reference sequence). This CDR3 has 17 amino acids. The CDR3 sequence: CSAWPTSGGASTDTQYF. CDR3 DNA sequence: TGCAGTGCCTGGCCTACTAGCGGGGGGGCCAGCACAGATACGCAGTATTTT.

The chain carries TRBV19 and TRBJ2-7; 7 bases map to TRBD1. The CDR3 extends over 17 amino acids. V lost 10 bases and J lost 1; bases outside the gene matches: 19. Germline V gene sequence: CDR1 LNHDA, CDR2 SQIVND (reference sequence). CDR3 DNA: TGTGCCATCAGTGAGTGGGCAGGGGGTGAGGGTTCCTACGAGCAGTACTTC. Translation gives CAISEWAGGEGSYEQYF.

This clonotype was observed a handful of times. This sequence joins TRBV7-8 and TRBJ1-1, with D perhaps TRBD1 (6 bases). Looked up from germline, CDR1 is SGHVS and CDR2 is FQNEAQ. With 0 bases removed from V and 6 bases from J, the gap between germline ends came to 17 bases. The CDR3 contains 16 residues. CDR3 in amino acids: CASSLALTGTEAEAFF. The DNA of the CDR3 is TGTGCCAGCAGCTTAGCGCTGACAGGTACAGAGGCTGAAGCTTTCTTT.

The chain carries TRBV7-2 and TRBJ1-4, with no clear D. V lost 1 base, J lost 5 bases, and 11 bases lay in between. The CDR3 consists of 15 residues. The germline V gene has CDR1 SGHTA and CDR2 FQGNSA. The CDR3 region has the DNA TGTGCCAGCAGCTTAGTATATAGTACCAATGAAAAACTGTTTTTT. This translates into CASSLVYSTNEKLFF. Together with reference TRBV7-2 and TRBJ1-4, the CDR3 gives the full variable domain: GAGVSQSPSNKVTEKGKDVELRCDPISGHTALYWYRQSLGQGLEFLIYFQGNSAPDKSGLPSDRFSAERTGGSVSTLTIQRTQQEDSAVYLCASSLVYSTNEKLFFGSGTQLSVL.

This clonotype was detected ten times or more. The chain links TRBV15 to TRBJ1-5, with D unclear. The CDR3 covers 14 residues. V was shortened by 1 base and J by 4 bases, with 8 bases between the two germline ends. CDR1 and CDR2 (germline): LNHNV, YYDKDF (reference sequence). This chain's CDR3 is CATSRGTENQPQHF. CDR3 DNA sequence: TGTGCCACCAGCAGAGGGACGGAGAATCAGCCCCAGCATTTT.

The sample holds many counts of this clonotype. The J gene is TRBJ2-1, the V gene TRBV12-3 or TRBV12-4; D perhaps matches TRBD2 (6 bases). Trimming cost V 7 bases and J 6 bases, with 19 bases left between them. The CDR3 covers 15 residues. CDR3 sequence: CASTLLRGFTNEQFF. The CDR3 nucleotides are TGTGCCAGCACCCTACTACGGGGGTTTACCAATGAGCAGTTCTTC.

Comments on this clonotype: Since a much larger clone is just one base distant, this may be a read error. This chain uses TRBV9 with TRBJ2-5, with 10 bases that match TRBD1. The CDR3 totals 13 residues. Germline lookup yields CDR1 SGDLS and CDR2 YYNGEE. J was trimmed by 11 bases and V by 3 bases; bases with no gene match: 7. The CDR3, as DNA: TGTGCCAGCAGCGCAAGACAGGGGGCTGAGCAGTACTTC. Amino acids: CASSARQGAEQYF.

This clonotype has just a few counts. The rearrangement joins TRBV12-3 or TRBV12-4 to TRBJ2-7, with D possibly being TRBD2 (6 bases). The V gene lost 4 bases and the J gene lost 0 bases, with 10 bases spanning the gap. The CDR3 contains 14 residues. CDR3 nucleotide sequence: TGTGCCAGCAGTTCCGCCGGGGGCTCCTACGAGCAGTACTTC. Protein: CASSSAGGSYEQYF.

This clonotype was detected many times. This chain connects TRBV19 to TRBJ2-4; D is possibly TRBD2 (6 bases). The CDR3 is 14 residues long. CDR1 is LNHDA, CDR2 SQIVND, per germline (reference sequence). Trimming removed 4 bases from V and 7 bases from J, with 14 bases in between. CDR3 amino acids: CASSSGDAWNIQYF. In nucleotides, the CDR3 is TGTGCCAGTAGTAGCGGGGACGCATGGAACATTCAGTACTTC.

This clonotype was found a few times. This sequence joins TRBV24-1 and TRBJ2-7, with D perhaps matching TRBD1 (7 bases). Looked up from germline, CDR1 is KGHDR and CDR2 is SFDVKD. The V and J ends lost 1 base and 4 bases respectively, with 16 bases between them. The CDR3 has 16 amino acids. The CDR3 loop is CATSDFSRTGGYEQYF. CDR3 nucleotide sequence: TGTGCCACCAGTGATTTTAGTCGGACAGGAGGGTACGAGCAGTACTTC.

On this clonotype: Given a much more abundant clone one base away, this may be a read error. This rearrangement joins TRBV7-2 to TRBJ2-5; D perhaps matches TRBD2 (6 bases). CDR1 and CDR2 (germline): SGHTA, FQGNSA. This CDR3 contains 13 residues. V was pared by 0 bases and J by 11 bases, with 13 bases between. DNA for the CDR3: TGTGCCAGCAGCTTAGCGAACATCGGAGGGCAGTACTTC. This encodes CASSLANIGGQYF. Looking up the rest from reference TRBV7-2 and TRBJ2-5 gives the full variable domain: GAGVSQSPSNKVTEKGKDVELRCDPISGHTALYWYRQSLGQGLEFLIYFQGNSAPDKSGLPSDRFSAERTGGSVSTLTIQRTQQEDSAVYLCASSLANIGGQYFGPGTRLLVL.

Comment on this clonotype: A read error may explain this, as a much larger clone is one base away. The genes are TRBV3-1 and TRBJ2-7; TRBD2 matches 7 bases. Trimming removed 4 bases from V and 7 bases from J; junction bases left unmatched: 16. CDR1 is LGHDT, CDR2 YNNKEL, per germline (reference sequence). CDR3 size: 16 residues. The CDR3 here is CASSPGGGISYNEQYF. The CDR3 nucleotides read TGTGCCAGCAGCCCTGGGGGGGGGATCTCCTACAATGAGCAGTACTTC.

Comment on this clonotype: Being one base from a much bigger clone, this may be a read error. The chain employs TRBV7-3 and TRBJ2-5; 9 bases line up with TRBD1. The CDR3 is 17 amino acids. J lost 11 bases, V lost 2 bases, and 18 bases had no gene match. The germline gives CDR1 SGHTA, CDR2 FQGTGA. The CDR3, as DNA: TGTGCCAGCAGCTTAGTTGGGGGACAGGGTTATTGGAGTGAGCAGTACTTC. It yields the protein CASSLVGGQGYWSEQYF.

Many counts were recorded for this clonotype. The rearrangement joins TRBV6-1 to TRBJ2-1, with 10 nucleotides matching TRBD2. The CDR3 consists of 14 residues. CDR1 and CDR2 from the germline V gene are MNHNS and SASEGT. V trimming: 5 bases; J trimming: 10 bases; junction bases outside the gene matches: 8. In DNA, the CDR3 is TGTGCCAGCAGTCTATCCAGGACTAGCGGAGAGCAGTTCTTC. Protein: CASSLSRTSGEQFF.